This passage covers 26 T cell receptor beta chains from one sample sequenced in a study of T cell repertoires in cytomegalovirus infection (dated by TCRdb to 2018 to 2020). Instrument on record: Illumina HiSeq 1500. TCRdb trimmed public reads at Q25 via fastp, called clones via MiXCR and kept in-frame beta chains. For every CDR3 protein sequence, its rows merge into one entry that carries the most common genes and DNA. The sample includes approximately 150,000 distinct CDR3 sequences, with 17% observed a single time. The ten largest clonotypes hold around 20% of the sample. Sequenced: CD8+ T cells from PBMCs. All receptors derive from a human donor in good health (CMV status not recorded). Some clones in this sample may be carry-over from other donors' samples.

This clonotype was seen a few times. V and J are TRBV20-1 and TRBJ2-7, with 7 bases aligning to TRBD1. Germline values: CDR1 DFQATT, CDR2 SNEGSKA (reference sequence). CDR3 size: 13 residues. V dropped 6 bases and J dropped 0; count of bases not matched to a gene: 5. CDR3 DNA: TGCAGTGCGAGACGGGACAGCTCCTACGAGCAGTACTTC. It encodes CSARRDSSYEQYF.

The gene calls are TRBV28 and TRBJ2-7; 8 nucleotides align to TRBD1. V was clipped by 2 bases and J by 5 bases; unmatched bases: 5. Per germline, CDR1 MDHEN and CDR2 SYDVKM. CDR3 length: 14 amino acids. The CDR3 DNA reads TGTGCCAGCAGTTTAGGGACAGGCTTGGACGAGCAGTACTTC. Translated: CASSLGTGLDEQYF.

This clonotype was observed at least ten times. The J gene is TRBJ2-1, the V gene TRBV7-2; possible D gene TRBD1, 6 bases. The CDR3 sequence is 14 residues long. V dropped 0 bases and J dropped 7 bases, with 10 bases sitting between them. Germline CDR1 SGHTA, CDR2 FQGNSA. CDR3 sequence (DNA): TGTGCCAGCAGCTTAGCGGGGGCGCGAAATGAGCAGTTCTTC. Amino acid sequence: CASSLAGARNEQFF.

This clonotype has just a few counts. This chain connects TRBV19 to TRBJ2-3, with D hard to call. Germline assignment: CDR1 LNHDA and CDR2 SQIVND (reference sequence). This CDR3 is built from 14 residues. Between the trimmed V and J ends, which lost 5 bases and 6 bases, there was a span of 15 bases. The CDR3 reads CASSLRVRTDTQYF. CDR3 in DNA: TGTGCCAGTAGTCTCCGGGTCCGAACGGATACGCAGTATTTT.

The rearrangement uses TRBV7-2 and TRBJ1-2; possibly TRBD1 for D (5 bases). The CDR3 runs 12 residues. Between the trimmed V and J ends, which lost 5 bases and 9 bases, there was a span of 13 bases. The germline V gene encodes CDR1 SGHTA and CDR2 FQGNSA. Here the CDR3 reads CASSLGGYSYTF. CDR3 in DNA: TGTGCCAGCAGCCTCGGGGGGTATAGCTACACCTTC.

This clonotype has a count of ten or more. The chain recombines TRBV19 with TRBJ2-7, with D tentatively TRBD1 or TRBD2 (5 bases each). The V end was cut by 4 bases, the J end by 7 bases, with 14 bases between. This CDR3 comprises 13 residues. Germline V gene data show CDR1 as LNHDA and CDR2 as SQIVND (reference sequence). The CDR3 DNA is TGTGCCAGTAGTACCGGGACCCGCAAGGAGCAGTACTTC. It encodes CASSTGTRKEQYF.

This clonotype occurred a few times. The chain recombines TRBV7-9 with TRBJ1-1, with D perhaps matching TRBD1 (5 bases). The CDR3 has 14 amino acids. V was trimmed by 2 bases and J by 1 base, leaving 8 bases between them. Germline V gene data show CDR1 as SEHNR and CDR2 as FQNEAQ (reference sequence). DNA for the CDR3: TGTGCCAGCAGCTTACAGGGAAAGAACACTGAAGCTTTCTTT. Translated: CASSLQGKNTEAFF.

V gene TRBV6-2 or TRBV6-3 combines with J gene TRBJ1-1, with 10 bases lining up with TRBD1. CDR3 length: 14 residues. V was clipped by 4 bases and J by 4 bases; unmatched bases: 3. The germline gives CDR1 MNHEY, CDR2 SVGEGT. The CDR3 loop reads CASSSGTGVTEAFF. The CDR3 DNA reads TGTGCCAGCAGTTCCGGGACAGGGGTCACTGAAGCTTTCTTT.

This clonotype occurred a few times. The genes are TRBV28 and TRBJ2-5, with D hard to call. Germline CDR1 is MDHEN and CDR2 is SYDVKM. V was trimmed by 1 base and J by 4 bases, leaving 7 bases between them. The CDR3 has 13 residues. CDR3 sequence reads: CASSLFDLETQYF. The DNA for the CDR3 is TGTGCCAGCAGTTTATTTGACTTAGAGACCCAGTACTTC.

The chain has TRBV15 and TRBJ2-1, with unresolved D. The CDR3 loop spans 16 amino acids. Germline lookup yields CDR1 LNHNV and CDR2 YYDKDF (reference sequence). The ends were cut back, 1 base at V and 6 bases at J, with 16 bases in the middle. CDR3 DNA: TGTGCCACCAGCAGAGTGGTTTTAGGGCGCCTCAATGAGCAGTTCTTC. Protein: CATSRVVLGRLNEQFF.

This clonotype appeared a few times. The V call is TRBV7-2, the J call TRBJ2-7; D tentatively reads TRBD1 or TRBD2 (5 bases each). The CDR3 extends over 16 amino acids. V was shortened by 2 bases and J by 4 bases, with 18 bases between the two germline ends. Germline CDR1 reads SGHTA; CDR2 reads FQGNSA. The CDR3 nucleotides read TGTGCCAGCAGCTTAAACCGTCGTGGGGGAAAATACGAGCAGTACTTC. Residues: CASSLNRRGGKYEQYF.

As DNA, the CDR3 is TGTGCCAGCAGTCGGACAGCTGTTAATGAAAAACTGTTTTTT. It translates to CASSRTAVNEKLFF. V gene TRBV7-2 combines with J gene TRBJ1-4; the D gene is possibly TRBD1 (6 bases). The CDR3 is made up of 14 amino acids. V gave up 6 bases and J gave up 4 bases, with 12 bases separating them. Germline V gene data show CDR1 as SGHTA and CDR2 as FQGNSA. The full variable domain, its missing parts supplied by reference TRBV7-2 and TRBJ1-4, is GAGVSQSPSNKVTEKGKDVELRCDPISGHTALYWYRQSLGQGLEFLIYFQGNSAPDKSGLPSDRFSAERTGGSVSTLTIQRTQQEDSAVYLCASSRTAVNEKLFFGSGTQLSVL.

This sequence joins TRBV10-3 and TRBJ2-7, with 7 bases matching TRBD1. The germline V gene has CDR1 ENHRY and CDR2 SYGVKD. The CDR3 has 12 residues. The trim removed 10 bases at V and 5 bases at J, leaving 8 bases unmatched. The CDR3 DNA reads as TGTGCCAGTTCTGAGACAGGGAACGAGCAGTACTTC. Its protein is CASSETGNEQYF.

V usage is TRBV19 and J usage is TRBJ2-5; D not resolved. The V gene's germline CDR1 is LNHDA and CDR2 SQIVND (reference sequence). This CDR3 is built from 14 residues. Between the trimmed V and J ends, which lost 3 bases and 1 base, there was a span of 9 bases. The CDR3 here is CASSIGNFQETQYF. The CDR3 coding sequence is TGTGCCAGTAGTATTGGGAACTTCCAAGAGACCCAGTACTTC.

This clonotype has just a few counts. Here the CDR3 reads CASSPGAGQPQHF. The CDR3 DNA is TGTGCCAGCAGCCCAGGGGCTGGTCAGCCCCAGCATTTT. The V gene is TRBV7-4, the J gene TRBJ1-5; a possible D gene is TRBD1 (6 bases). CDR1 and CDR2 (germline): SGHVT, SQSDAQ. This CDR3 contains 13 residues. V shed 5 bases and J shed 6 bases, with 11 bases lying between them.

This clonotype has ten or more counts. V usage is TRBV6-2 or TRBV6-3 and J usage is TRBJ2-1, with D hard to call. The CDR3 totals 11 residues. V was pared by 4 bases and J by 9 bases, with 7 bases between. Germline V CDR1 and CDR2: MNHEY, SVGEGT. CDR3: CASSFSTEQFF. CDR3 DNA sequence: TGTGCCAGCAGTTTCTCCACTGAGCAGTTCTTC.

The V gene is TRBV28, the J gene TRBJ2-7; TRBD2 might be the D (5 bases). Germline CDR1 MDHEN, CDR2 SYDVKM. The CDR3 covers 16 residues. Deletions cut 1 base from V and 2 bases from J, with 15 bases between. In DNA form, the CDR3 reads TGTGCCAGCAGTTTATCCCCGGGGATAACGGCCTACGAGCAGTACTTC. As protein: CASSLSPGITAYEQYF.

V gene TRBV28 combines with J gene TRBJ2-7; no definite D call. Trimming shortened V by 3 bases and J by 9 bases, and 12 bases separated the two germline ends. The CDR3 has 12 residues. Per germline, CDR1 MDHEN and CDR2 SYDVKM. The CDR3 DNA reads TGTGCCAGCAGTTTGCCCCTGCGGTGGCAGTACTTC. Translation: CASSLPLRWQYF.

The gene calls are TRBV7-3 and TRBJ1-1, with D tentatively TRBD1 (5 bases). The V and J ends lost 0 bases and 1 base respectively, with 9 bases between them. Germline values: CDR1 SGHTA, CDR2 FQGTGA. The CDR3 contains 15 residues. The CDR3 DNA follows: TGTGCCAGCAGCTTAACTGGGGGAACGAACACTGAAGCTTTCTTT. Amino acid sequence: CASSLTGGTNTEAFF.

This clonotype was observed a few times. The chain recombines TRBV7-2 with TRBJ2-7; the D call may be TRBD1 or TRBD2 (6 bases each). The V gene's germline CDR1 is SGHTA and CDR2 FQGNSA. The CDR3 consists of 15 residues. V lost 4 bases to trimming and J lost 6 bases, with 19 bases between them. In DNA, the CDR3 is TGTGCCAGCAGCTCCGAAAGCCGGGGGCTCACCGAGCAGTACTTC. Translation: CASSSESRGLTEQYF.

The CDR3 DNA is TGTGCCAGCAGTTCCCCAGGGGTCCCAACCTACGAGCAGTACTTC. It codes for CASSSPGVPTYEQYF. The chain combines TRBV28 with TRBJ2-7, with a weak D call TRBD1 (6 bases). CDR1 and CDR2 from the germline V gene are MDHEN and SYDVKM. The CDR3 runs to 15 residues. Trimming left V 4 bases short and J 2 bases short, with 15 bases between.

The chain is built from TRBV7-2 and TRBJ2-1; D is undetermined. V lost 8 bases to trimming and J lost 3 bases, with 8 bases between them. The germline CDR1 and CDR2 sequences are SGHTA and FQGNSA. The length of the CDR3 is 12 residues. The CDR3 is CASVDGYNEQFF. The CDR3 DNA follows: TGTGCCAGCGTGGACGGCTACAATGAGCAGTTCTTC.

This clonotype turned up a few times. The V gene is TRBV7-9, the J gene TRBJ2-1, with 13 bases lining up with TRBD2. Germline V gene data show CDR1 as SEHNR and CDR2 as FQNEAQ (reference sequence). With V trimmed by 5 bases and J by 8 bases, 6 bases remained unmatched. The CDR3 is 15 residues long. The CDR3: CASSHRTSGSDEQFF. In nucleotides, the CDR3 is TGTGCCAGCAGCCACCGGACTAGCGGGAGTGATGAGCAGTTCTTC.

This clonotype has a count of ten or more. V usage is TRBV7-2 and J usage is TRBJ2-7, with 9 bases fitting TRBD1. The junction had 6 bases not matched to a gene; V was cut back by 5 bases and J by 4 bases. Germline V gene sequence: CDR1 SGHTA, CDR2 FQGNSA. The CDR3 loop spans 14 amino acids. The CDR3 DNA sequence: TGTGCCAGCAGCGTGGACAGGGGCTCTTACGAGCAGTACTTC. This encodes CASSVDRGSYEQYF.

This chain connects TRBV28 to TRBJ2-4; D remains ambiguous. Germline CDR1 reads MDHEN; CDR2 reads SYDVKM. CDR3 length: 14 residues. V dropped 7 bases and J dropped 2 bases, with 12 bases sitting between them. The CDR3 nucleotides read TGTGCCAGCACCCCAGGAGTTTCCAAAAACATTCAGTACTTC. It is translated as CASTPGVSKNIQYF.

This clonotype was seen a few times. The chain combines TRBV11-3 with TRBJ1-6, with TRBD1 identical over 7 bases. Trimming cost V 5 bases and J 4 bases; bases outside gene matches: 5. CDR3 length: 15 residues. Germline values: CDR1 SGHNT, CDR2 YENEEA. The CDR3 DNA sequence: TGTGCCAGCAGCGCGGGACAGACATATAATTCACCCCTCCACTTT. This encodes CASSAGQTYNSPLHF.